This is a list of T cell receptor beta chains from one sample in a study of blood T cell repertoires in COVID-19. Profiling relied on immunoSEQ multiplex PCR, and the TCRdb table lists in-frame clones only, not all of them. Of around 200,000 clones detected, over 70% appear once; the ten largest clones hold 8.6%. Sample: peripheral blood. These receptors all stem from a man in his forties with active or convalescent COVID-19. Both conserved end residues are part of each CDR3. The order of the fields is J gene, clone size, D gene, V gene, CDR3 protein, CDR3 DNA. D genes are given only for firm matches. Clone size, where shown, is once, few, many, or a class for clones that have expanded.

TRBJ1-1 . TRBD1 TRBV18 CASSGDRVNTEAFF TGTGCCAGCTCTGGGGACAGGGTGAACACTGAAGCTTTCTTT
TRBJ2-7 . TRBD2 TRBV19 CASSTSSGGPYEQYF TGTGCCAGTAGTACATCTAGCGGGGGACCCTACGAGCAGTACTTC
TRBJ1-6 once TRBD1 TRBV5-1 CASSLAGQARSPLHF TGCGCCAGCAGCTTGGCGGGACAGGCCCGTTCACCCCTCCACTTT
TRBJ1-4 . . TRBV3-1/TRBV3-2 CASSPTTDREKLFF TGTGCCAGCAGCCCAACCACCGACAGGGAAAAACTGTTTTTT
TRBJ2-7 once TRBD2 TRBV6-5 CASRRGLAGNEQYF TGTGCCAGCAGACGCGGACTAGCGGGAAACGAGCAGTACTTC
TRBJ2-1 . . TRBV5-4 CASSLDSSYNEQFF TGTGCCAGCAGCTTGGACAGCTCCTACAATGAGCAGTTCTTC
TRBJ2-7 . TRBD1 TRBV30 CAWNRGRNEQYF TGTGCCTGGAACAGGGGGCGGAACGAGCAGTACTTC
TRBJ1-4 . TRBD1 TRBV5-4 CASSLGGRGQTNEKLFF TGTGCCAGCAGCTTGGGGGGGCGGGGACAGACTAATGAAAAACTGTTTTTT
TRBJ2-7 . . TRBV12-3/TRBV12-4 CASSLAVSYEQYF TGTGCCAGCAGTTTAGCGGTCAGCTACGAGCAGTACTTC
TRBJ2-2 . . TRBV3-1/TRBV3-2 CASSLGGARGELFF TGTGCCAGCAGCCTCGGAGGTGCTAGAGGGGAGCTGTTTTTT
TRBJ2-7 . TRBD1 TRBV19 CASSTGQYYEQYF TGTGCCAGTAGTACGGGACAGTACTACGAGCAGTACTTC
TRBJ1-4 few TRBD1 TRBV7-2 CASSAPTGPGEKLFF TGTGCCAGCAGCGCCCCGACAGGGCCGGGGGAAAAACTGTTTTTT
TRBJ2-5 . . TRBV19 CASSISLAETQYF TGTGCCAGTAGTATTTCCCTAGCGGAGACCCAGTACTTC
TRBJ1-6 . TRBD1 TRBV4-1 CASSQTGTGNSPLHF TGCGCCAGCAGCCAAACCGGGACAGGGAACTCACCCCTCCACTTT
TRBJ1-2 . TRBD1 TRBV5-1 CASSPGTVTNYGYTF TGCGCCAGCAGCCCCGGGACAGTTACTAACTATGGCTACACCTTC
TRBJ1-1 . . TRBV30 CAWSSRGGVTEAFF TGTGCCTGGAGTTCACGGGGAGGAGTCACTGAAGCTTTCTTT
TRBJ2-7 . . TRBV29-1 CSVTDRSYEQYF TGCAGCGTGACGGACAGATCCTACGAGCAGTACTTC
TRBJ2-2 . TRBD1 TRBV5-1 CASSFRGQNTGELFF TGCGCCAGCAGCTTCAGGGGGCAGAACACCGGGGAGCTGTTTTTT
TRBJ1-6 . . TRBV7-2 CASSLLRAINSPLHF TGTGCCAGCAGCTTACTGAGGGCTATTAATTCACCCCTCCACTTT
TRBJ2-1 . TRBD2 TRBV11-2 CASSLIGRSDEQFF TGTGCCAGCAGCTTAATCGGGAGGTCGGATGAGCAGTTCTTC
TRBJ2-1 . TRBD2 TRBV25-1 CASSDVGASGSYEQFF TGTGCCAGCAGTGACGTAGGGGCTAGCGGGAGCTATGAGCAGTTCTTC
TRBJ1-5 . TRBD1 TRBV20-1 CSASTGTESNQPQHF TGCAGTGCTAGTACCGGGACAGAAAGCAATCAGCCCCAGCATTTT
TRBJ1-1 . . TRBV25-1 CASSDPQGFRGTEAFF TGTGCCAGCAGTGATCCCCAGGGGTTTCGTGGCACTGAAGCTTTCTTT
TRBJ2-2 . TRBD1 TRBV6-5 CASSNSGTGSGELFF TGTGCCAGCAGTAACTCCGGGACAGGGTCCGGGGAGCTGTTTTTT
TRBJ2-3 . . TRBV3-1/TRBV3-2 CASSSSGIPTQYF TGTGCCAGCAGCTCCTCAGGGATACCTACGCAGTATTTT
TRBJ2-3 once TRBD2 TRBV3-1/TRBV3-2 CASSQALAEFTDTQYF TGTGCCAGCAGCCAAGCTCTAGCGGAGTTCACAGATACGCAGTATTTT
TRBJ2-7 . . TRBV10-3 CAISDNLSEQYF TGTGCCATCAGTGACAACTTGTCGGAGCAGTACTTC
TRBJ1-1 . TRBD1 TRBV7-2 CASSPRRQGLAFF TGTGCCAGCAGCCCTCGCCGACAGGGTTTAGCTTTCTTT
TRBJ2-7 . . TRBV5-1 CASSPDGSPTHEQYF TGCGCCAGCAGCCCAGACGGGTCCCCGACCCACGAGCAGTACTTC
TRBJ2-7 . . TRBV11-2 CASSSQGGGALIEQYF TGTGCCAGCAGCTCCCAGGGAGGGGGGGCCTTAATCGAGCAGTACTTC
TRBJ1-6 . . TRBV23-1 CASSQSPGFGSPLHF TGCGCCAGCAGTCAATCCCCGGGTTTCGGTTCACCCCTCCACTTT
TRBJ1-4 . . TRBV18 CASSESRGREKLFF TGTGCCAGCTCAGAGTCCAGGGGACGTGAAAAACTGTTTTTT
TRBJ2-2 . TRBD2 TRBV4-2 CASSQDGGLAANTGELFF TGTGCCAGCAGCCAAGATGGTGGGCTAGCGGCTAACACCGGGGAGCTGTTTTTT
TRBJ1-3 . TRBD1 TRBV6-5 CASQGQATVNTIYF TGTGCCAGCCAGGGACAGGCGACAGTAAACACCATATATTTT
TRBJ1-1 once . TRBV5-1 CASRKAGNTEAFF TGCGCCAGCAGGAAGGCAGGGAACACTGAAGCTTTCTTT
TRBJ1-1 . . TRBV9 CASSAGRGPNTEAFF TGTGCCAGCAGCGCCGGAAGGGGTCCTAACACTGAAGCTTTCTTT
TRBJ1-5 . . TRBV4-1 CASSQGQRLYSNQPQHF TGCGCCAGCAGCCAAGGACAGAGACTTTATAGCAATCAGCCCCAGCATTTT